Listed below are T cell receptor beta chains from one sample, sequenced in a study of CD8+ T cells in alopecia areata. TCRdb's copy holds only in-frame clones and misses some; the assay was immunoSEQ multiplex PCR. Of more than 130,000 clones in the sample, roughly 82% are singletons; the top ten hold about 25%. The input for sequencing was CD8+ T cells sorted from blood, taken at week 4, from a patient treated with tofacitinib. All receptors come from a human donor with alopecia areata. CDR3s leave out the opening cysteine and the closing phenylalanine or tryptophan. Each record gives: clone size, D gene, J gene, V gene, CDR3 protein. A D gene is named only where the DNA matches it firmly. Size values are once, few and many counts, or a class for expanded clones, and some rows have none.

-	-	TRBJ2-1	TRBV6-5	ASSYSGRGPHNEQF
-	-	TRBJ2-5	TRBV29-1	SVVGGHPLTQY
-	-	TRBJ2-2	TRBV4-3	ASSQEGAGNTGELF
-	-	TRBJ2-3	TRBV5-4	ASSFSTDTQY
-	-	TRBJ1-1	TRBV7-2	ASSRPVGSTEAF
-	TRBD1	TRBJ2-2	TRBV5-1	ASSLAEGQVYTGELF
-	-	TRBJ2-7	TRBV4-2	ASSQEPTGSYEQY
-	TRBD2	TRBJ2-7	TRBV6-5	ASSFRRGTYEQY
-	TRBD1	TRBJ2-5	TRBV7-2	ASSSLRGPTGTQY
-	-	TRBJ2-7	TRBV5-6	ASSSPTGRAYEQY
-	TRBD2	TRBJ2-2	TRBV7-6	ASSKLAGGPNTGELF
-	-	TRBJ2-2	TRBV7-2	ASSRLLSTGELF
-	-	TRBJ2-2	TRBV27	ASSLGLNTGELF
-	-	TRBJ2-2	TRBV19	ASSIDWQRNTGELF
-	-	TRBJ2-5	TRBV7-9	ASSARDTGLKETQY
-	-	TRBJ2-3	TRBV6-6	ASSYRGVPDTQY
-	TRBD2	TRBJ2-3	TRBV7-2	ASSLIAGGSTDTQY
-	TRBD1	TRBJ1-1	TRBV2	ASSTDDPRSTVWTGMNTEAF
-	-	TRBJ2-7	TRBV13	ASSLRGGQNEQY
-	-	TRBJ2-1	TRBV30	AWSESDEQF
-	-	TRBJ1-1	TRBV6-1	ASSEGGVNTEAF
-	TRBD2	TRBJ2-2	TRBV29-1	SVETIGGANTGELF
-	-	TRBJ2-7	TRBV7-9	ASSLVGNPYEQY
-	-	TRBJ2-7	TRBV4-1	ASSQAAAYEQY
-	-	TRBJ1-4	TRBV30	AWSVKGLGEKLF
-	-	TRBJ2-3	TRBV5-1	ASSPGVSTDTQY
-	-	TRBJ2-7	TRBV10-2	ASSESYEQY
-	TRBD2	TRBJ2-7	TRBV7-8	ASSLYSGGDEQY
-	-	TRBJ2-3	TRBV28	ASRRRGKENTQY
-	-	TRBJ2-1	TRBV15	ATSRGPETYNEQF
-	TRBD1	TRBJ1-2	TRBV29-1	SVAGTGGLDYGYT
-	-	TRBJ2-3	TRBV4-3	ASSQVGRITDTQY
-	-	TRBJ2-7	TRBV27	ASSLGGDGSYEQY
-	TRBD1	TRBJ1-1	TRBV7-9	ASSPRPGTGTNTEAF
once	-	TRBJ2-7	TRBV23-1	ASTRLQGRAPYEQY
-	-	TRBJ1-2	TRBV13	ASSFTRTSGGYT
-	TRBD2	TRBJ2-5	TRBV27	ASSSRLAMETQY
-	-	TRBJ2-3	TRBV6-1	ASSEGRSPRRTDTQY
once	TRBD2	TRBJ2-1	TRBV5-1	ASSFGTSESYNEQF
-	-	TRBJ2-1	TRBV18	ASSPSTGRSYNEQF
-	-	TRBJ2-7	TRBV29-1	SVEDGQGDEQY
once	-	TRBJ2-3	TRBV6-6	ASRGASTGTDTQY
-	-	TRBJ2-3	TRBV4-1	ASSSGDTQY
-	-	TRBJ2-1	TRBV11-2	ASSSSRDHVDEQF
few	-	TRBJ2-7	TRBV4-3	ASSQSQGYEQY
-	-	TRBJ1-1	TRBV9	ASSVQPYTEAF
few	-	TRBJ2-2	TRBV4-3	ASSPSGFYAGELF
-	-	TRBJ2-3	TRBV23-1	ASSQTGGTDTQY
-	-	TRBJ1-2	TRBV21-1	ATTSPSPTGYYGYT
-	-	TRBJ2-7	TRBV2	ASSEVSSYEQY
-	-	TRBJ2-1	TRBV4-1	ASSQDAGRASYNEQF
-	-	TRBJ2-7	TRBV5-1	ASSLDGYEQY
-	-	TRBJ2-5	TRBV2	ASSVGQGGRVGTQY
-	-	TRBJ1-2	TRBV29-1	SVEGSRLGYT
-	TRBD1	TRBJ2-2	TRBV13	ASSNRQGAGELF
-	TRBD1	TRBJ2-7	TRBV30	AWSTGAYEQY
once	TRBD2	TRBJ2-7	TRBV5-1	ASSTGTSGGYEQY